The TCR beta chain under discussion was sequenced for a study of cytomegalovirus exposure and HLA in healthy donors. General study points: The authors excluded some V segments, including TRBV6-2 and TRBV6-3, as indistinguishable.

V dropped 0 bases and J dropped 2; count of bases not matched to a gene: 6. Germline V gene sequence: CDR1 PRHDT, CDR2 FYEKMQ (reference sequence). The CDR3 runs to 16 residues. PCR was performed using 60 Vbeta and 13 Jbeta primers. Libraries were prepared by immunoSEQ multiplex PCR; TCRdb keeps only in-frame clonotypes and omits some of them. The data contain about 130,000 clones, roughly two thirds of them seen just once; the ten biggest clones take up 1.6%. Concerning this clone: Its specificity is not known.

The sample comprised PBMCs. The clonotype originates from a young man in good health and CMV-seropositive. The V and J genes are TRBV13 and TRBJ2-7, with 8 bases aligning to TRBD1. In nucleotides, the CDR3 is TGTGCCAGCAGCTTAGGCCCGACAGGGGCAACCTACGAGCAGTACTTC. This translates into CASSLGPTGATYEQYF.